This T cell receptor (beta chain) comes out of a study of cytomegalovirus exposure and HLA in healthy donors. Regarding the study as a whole: Listed as cytomegalovirus-associated were 150 or so TCR beta chains.

Sequenced by immunoSEQ multiplex PCR; TCRdb stores in-frame clones only, minus some. The data hold 350,000 or so clones, with 80% to 90% observed a single time. As to this clone: The antigen is undetermined.

Trimming cost V 4 bases and J 5 bases; bases outside gene matches: 4. The CDR3 has 13 residues. The germline CDR1 and CDR2 sequences are MDHEN and SYDVKM. Sequencing was carried out using PBMCs. This TCR was sampled from a woman aged 18-30 years in good health and CMV-seronegative. The chain carries TRBV28 and TRBJ1-1; TRBD1 agrees at 7 bases. CDR3: CASSSGGRTEAFF. CDR3 in DNA: TGTGCCAGCAGTTCAGGGGGGAGAACTGAAGCTTTCTTT.